This T cell receptor (beta chain) appears in the sequencing data of a study of PD-1 blockade in mismatch repair-deficient tumors (dated by TCRdb to the late 2010s). Study-wide context: The trial enrolled some 82 consecutive patients with over 10 mismatch repair-deficient cancer types between September 2013 and late 2016, all previously treated and progressing. Deep sequencing of TCR CDR3 regions was used to track tumor-associated T cell clones in peripheral blood of patients responding to PD-1 blockade. Overall study outcomes, separate from this receptor: Rapid expansion after pembrolizumab followed by contraction, generally before radiologic responses, was shown by tumor-resident clones, which were often undetectable in blood before treatment.

Receptor libraries were prepared by the immunoSEQ multiplex PCR assay. Here the immuneACCESS table is served through TCRdb, limited to in-frame sequences with V and J called. Missing clones are a known gap in these copies; in checked studies unresolved V genes cover under half, and the rest lacks a known reason. In this sample the table shows about 68,000 clones, around 80% of which occur a single time. Jointly, the top ten make up 4.5% to 6.5% of the sample. For every enrolled patient, mismatch repair deficiency was confirmed by either polymerase chain reaction or immunohistochemistry. TCR sequencing was performed for a few patients who responded to pembrolizumab therapy. Pembrolizumab PD-1 blockade was prospectively tested in advanced mismatch repair-deficient cancers, regardless of tissue of origin, in the phase II trial. Peripheral blood T cell samples were gathered serially, both before PD-1 blockade started and at multiple time points afterward. Blood sampling times were reported as weeks after the first pembrolizumab dose.

V loses 0 bases, J loses 2 bases, and the germline ends lie 11 bases apart. CDR1 is given as SEHNR and CDR2 as FQNEAQ, both from the germline V gene (reference sequence). The CDR3 goes from the cysteine to the phenylalanine over 15 residues. The sequence is cut down to CDR3 DNA, 45 bases in frame from base 1. A note on this clone: What this receptor recognizes is not known. Qualities for individual bases were not recorded, and no much larger clone is one base off.

Recombination joined TRBV7-9 with TRBJ2-7, and possibly TRBD2, on 6 matching bases. This clonotype originated in an adult with mismatch repair-deficient cancer. The sample consisted of peripheral blood, taken 2 weeks after starting pembrolizumab. This receptor has the CDR3 CASSLARAGTYEQYF. The sequenced DNA: TGTGCCAGCAGCTTAGCGAGGGCGGGAACCTACGAGCAGTACTTC.